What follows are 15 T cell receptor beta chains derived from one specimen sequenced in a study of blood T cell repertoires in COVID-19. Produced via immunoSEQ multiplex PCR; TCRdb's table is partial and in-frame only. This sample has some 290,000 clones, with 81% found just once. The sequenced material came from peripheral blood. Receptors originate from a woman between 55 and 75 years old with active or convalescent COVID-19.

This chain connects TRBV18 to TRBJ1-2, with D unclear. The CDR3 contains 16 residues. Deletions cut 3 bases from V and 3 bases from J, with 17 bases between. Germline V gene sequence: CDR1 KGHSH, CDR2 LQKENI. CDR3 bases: TGTGCCAGCTCACCCTTTGGGAGGAGCGGGGACTATGGCTACACCTTC. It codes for CASSPFGRSGDYGYTF.

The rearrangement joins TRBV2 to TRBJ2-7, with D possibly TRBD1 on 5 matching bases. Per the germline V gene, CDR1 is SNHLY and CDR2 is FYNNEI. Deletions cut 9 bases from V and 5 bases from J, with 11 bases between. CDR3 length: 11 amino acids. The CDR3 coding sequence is TGTGCCAGAGGGGCTCTGGACGAGCAGTACTTC. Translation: CARGALDEQYF.

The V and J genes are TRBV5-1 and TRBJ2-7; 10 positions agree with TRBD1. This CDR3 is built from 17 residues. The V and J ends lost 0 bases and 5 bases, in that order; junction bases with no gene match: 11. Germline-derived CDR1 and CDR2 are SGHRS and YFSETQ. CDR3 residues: CASSLAGPGQGFDEQYF. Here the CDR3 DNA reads TGCGCCAGCAGCTTGGCCGGTCCGGGACAGGGGTTTGACGAGCAGTACTTC.

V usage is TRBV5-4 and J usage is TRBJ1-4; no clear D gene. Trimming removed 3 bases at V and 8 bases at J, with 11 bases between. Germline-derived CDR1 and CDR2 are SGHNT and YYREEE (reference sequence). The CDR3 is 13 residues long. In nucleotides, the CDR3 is TGTGCCAGCAGCTCCACGCCTCAGGAAAAACTGTTTTTT. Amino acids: CASSSTPQEKLFF.

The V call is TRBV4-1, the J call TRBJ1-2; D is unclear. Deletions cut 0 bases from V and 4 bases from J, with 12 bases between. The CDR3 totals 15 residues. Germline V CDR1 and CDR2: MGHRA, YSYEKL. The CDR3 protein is CASSQDRAGLYGYTF. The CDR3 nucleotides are TGCGCCAGCAGCCAAGATAGGGCAGGACTCTATGGCTACACCTTC.

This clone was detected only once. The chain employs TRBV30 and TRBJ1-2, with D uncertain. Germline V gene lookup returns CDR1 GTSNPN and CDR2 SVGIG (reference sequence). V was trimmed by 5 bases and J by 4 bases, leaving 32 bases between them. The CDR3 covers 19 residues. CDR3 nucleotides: TGTGCCTGGTTCCGCGGCCCCGGTACCCCCGGTGGCAGCCCCTATGGCTACACCTTC. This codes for CAWFRGPGTPGGSPYGYTF. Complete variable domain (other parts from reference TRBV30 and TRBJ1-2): SQTIHQWPATLVQPVGSPLSLECTVEGTSNPNLYWYRQAAGRGLQLLFYSVGIGQISSEVPQNLSASRPQDRQFILSSKKLLLSDSGFYLCAWFRGPGTPGGSPYGYTFGSGTRLTVV.

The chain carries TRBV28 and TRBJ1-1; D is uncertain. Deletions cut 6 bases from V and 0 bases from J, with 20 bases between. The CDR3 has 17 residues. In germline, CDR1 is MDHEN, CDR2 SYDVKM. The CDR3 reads CASRSPAAGYLNTEAFF. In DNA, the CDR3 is TGTGCCAGCAGATCTCCCGCCGCGGGATATCTGAACACTGAAGCTTTCTTT.

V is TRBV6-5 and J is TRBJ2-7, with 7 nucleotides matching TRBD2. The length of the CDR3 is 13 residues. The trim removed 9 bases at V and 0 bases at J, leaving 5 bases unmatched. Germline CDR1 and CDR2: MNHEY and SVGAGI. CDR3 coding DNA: TGTGCCAGTAACCGGGACTACTCCTACGAGCAGTACTTC. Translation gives CASNRDYSYEQYF.

This chain's CDR3 is CASSGDRLRGSYEQYF. For the CDR3, the DNA is TGTGCCAGCAGTGGGGACCGCCTCAGGGGGTCCTACGAGCAGTACTTC. The genes are TRBV6-1 and TRBJ2-7, with 7 bases identical to TRBD1. This CDR3 comprises 16 residues. Germline loops: CDR1 MNHNS, CDR2 SASEGT. V was clipped by 4 bases and J by 1 base; unmatched bases: 10.

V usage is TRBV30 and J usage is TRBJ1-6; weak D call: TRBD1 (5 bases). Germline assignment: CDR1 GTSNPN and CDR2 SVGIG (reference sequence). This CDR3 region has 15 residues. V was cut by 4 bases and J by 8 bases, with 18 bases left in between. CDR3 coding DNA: TGTGCCTGGATGGGACCGGGAGGGGCTCATTCACCCCTCCACTTT. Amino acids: CAWMGPGGAHSPLHF. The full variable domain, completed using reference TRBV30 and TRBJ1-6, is SQTIHQWPATLVQPVGSPLSLECTVEGTSNPNLYWYRQAAGRGLQLLFYSVGIGQISSEVPQNLSASRPQDRQFILSSKKLLLSDSGFYLCAWMGPGGAHSPLHFGNGTRLTVT.

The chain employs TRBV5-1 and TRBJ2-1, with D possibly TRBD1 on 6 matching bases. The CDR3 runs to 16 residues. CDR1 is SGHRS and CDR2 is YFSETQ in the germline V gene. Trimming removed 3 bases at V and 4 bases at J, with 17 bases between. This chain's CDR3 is CASSWVQGIQYNEQFF. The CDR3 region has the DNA TGCGCCAGCAGCTGGGTACAGGGAATACAATACAATGAGCAGTTCTTC.

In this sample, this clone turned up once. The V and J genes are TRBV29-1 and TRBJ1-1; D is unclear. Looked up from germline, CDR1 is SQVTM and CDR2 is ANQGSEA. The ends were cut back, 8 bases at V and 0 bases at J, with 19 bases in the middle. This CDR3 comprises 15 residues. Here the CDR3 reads CSSRAGRSMNTEAFF. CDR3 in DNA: TGCAGCTCCCGAGCGGGGAGAAGTATGAACACTGAAGCTTTCTTT. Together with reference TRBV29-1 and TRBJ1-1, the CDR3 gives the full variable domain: SAVISQKPSRDICQRGTSLTIQCQVDSQVTMMFWYRQQPGQSLTLIATANQGSEATYESGFVIDKFPISRPNLTFSTLTVSNMSPEDSSIYLCSSRAGRSMNTEAFFGQGTRLTVV.

Here the CDR3 reads CASSEYTPQGEKLFF. The CDR3 DNA sequence: TGTGCCAGCAGTGAATACACCCCTCAGGGAGAAAAACTGTTTTTT. V is TRBV25-1 and J is TRBJ1-4; maybe TRBD1 (5 bases). This CDR3 spans 15 amino acids. V was shortened by 0 bases and J by 8 bases, with 13 bases between the two germline ends. Germline V CDR1 and CDR2: MGHDK, SYGVNS.

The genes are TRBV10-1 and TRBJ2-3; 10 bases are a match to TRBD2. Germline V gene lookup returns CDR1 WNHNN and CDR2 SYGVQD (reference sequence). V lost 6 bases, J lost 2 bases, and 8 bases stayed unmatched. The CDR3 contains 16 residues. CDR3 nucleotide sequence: TGCGCCAGCAGCTTAGCGGGGGGTCCCCACACAGATACGCAGTATTTT. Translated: CASSLAGGPHTDTQYF.

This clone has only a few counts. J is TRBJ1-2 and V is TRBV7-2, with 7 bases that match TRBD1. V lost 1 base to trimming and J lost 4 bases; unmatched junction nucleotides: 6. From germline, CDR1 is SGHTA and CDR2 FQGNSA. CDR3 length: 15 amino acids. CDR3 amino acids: CASSLVEDRLYGYTF. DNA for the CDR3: TGTGCCAGCAGCTTAGTAGAGGACAGGCTCTATGGCTACACCTTC.